Sequencing of this TCR beta chain was carried out in a study of blood T cell repertoires in COVID-19. Study-wide background: Nucleic acid was either cDNA or gDNA, and it came from T cells, B-cell-depleted T cells, or PBMCs.

Some clones are missing from TCRdb's copy, which holds only in-frame ones; the method was immunoSEQ multiplex PCR. Of more than 250,000 clones in the sample, approximately 88% were seen once. This clone was counted once. The CDR3 totals 15 residues. The germline V gene has CDR1 MNHEY and CDR2 SMNVEV (reference sequence). V shed 0 bases and J shed 7 bases, with 12 bases lying between them. Across 24 US areas, participants ranged in age from 18 to 89 years. Researchers sorted participants into cohorts using their self-reported clinical history. This clonotype originated in a woman aged 40-49 years who had recovered from COVID-19. The sample comprised PBMCs or T cells enriched from blood (not recorded which). This rearrangement joins TRBV27 to TRBJ2-2, with a possible D match to TRBD2 (6 bases). CDR3 region: CASSLSRGVGGELFF. The CDR3 nucleotides are TGTGCCAGCAGTTTATCGCGGGGAGTGGGCGGGGAGCTGTTTTTT.